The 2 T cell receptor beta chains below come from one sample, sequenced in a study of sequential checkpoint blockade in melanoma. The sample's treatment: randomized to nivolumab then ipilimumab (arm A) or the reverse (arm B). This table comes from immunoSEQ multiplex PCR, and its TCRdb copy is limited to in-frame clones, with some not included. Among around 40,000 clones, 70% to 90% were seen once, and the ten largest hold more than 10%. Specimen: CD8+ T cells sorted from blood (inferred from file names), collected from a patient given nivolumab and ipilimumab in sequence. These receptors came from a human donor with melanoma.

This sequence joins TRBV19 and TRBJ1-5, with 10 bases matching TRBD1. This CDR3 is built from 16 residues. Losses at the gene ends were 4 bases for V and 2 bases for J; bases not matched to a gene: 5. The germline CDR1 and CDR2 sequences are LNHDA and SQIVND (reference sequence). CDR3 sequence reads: CASSNRDRGRNQPQHF. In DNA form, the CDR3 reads TGTGCCAGTAGTAACCGGGACAGGGGACGCAATCAGCCCCAGCATTTT.

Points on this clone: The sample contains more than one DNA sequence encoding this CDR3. CDR3: CASSFGQTGYEQYF. For the CDR3, the DNA is TGTGCCAGCAGTTTCGGGCAGACAGGGTACGAGCAGTACTTC. The rearrangement uses TRBV27 and TRBJ2-7, with TRBD1 matching 7 bases. The CDR3 totals 14 residues. The ends lost 3 bases at V and 4 bases at J; junction bases unmatched: 6. Germline V gene data show CDR1 as MNHEY and CDR2 as SMNVEV (reference sequence).